This T cell receptor beta chain was found in a study of blood T cell repertoires in COVID-19. V lost 4 bases, J lost 5 bases, and 7 bases stayed unmatched. The germline gives CDR1 SGDLS, CDR2 YYNGEE. CDR3 size: 14 residues. Authors' analysis steps: Estimation of nucleated cell counts relied on the amplification of reference gene primers. TCRdb keeps only in-frame clones here, not all; method: immunoSEQ multiplex PCR. For V, J and clone size, that table is used; D and trimming come from the DNA. Among under 200,000 clones listed, 85% were seen once. The clonotype comes from a woman between 50 and 59 years old with COVID-19, enrolled during active disease. The specimen was peripheral blood. The V gene is TRBV9, the J gene TRBJ2-3; 7 nucleotides align to TRBD2. The CDR3 DNA is TGTGCCAGCAGCCCCGGGAGGTTCGGAGATACGCAGTATTTT. It specifies CASSPGRFGDTQYF.